This T cell receptor beta chain comes out of a study of beta chain features in type 1 diabetes. Study results and limitations: Researchers caution that PCR might favor shorter templates, equally among patients and controls.

CDR3 size: 14 residues. Germline values: CDR1 SGHRS, CDR2 YFSETQ. Trimming cost V 4 bases and J 8 bases; bases outside gene matches: 8. Note on this clone: Its antigen remains unidentified.

cDNA synthesis used the whole RNA isolate, giving expressed TCRB sequences. TCRdb keeps only in-frame clones here, not all; method: immunoSEQ multiplex PCR. Of fewer than 900,000 clones listed, roughly a sixth were seen once; the top ten hold about 0.025%. The V and J genes are TRBV5-1 and TRBJ2-1; 8 positions agree with TRBD1. This receptor was identified in a woman between 18 and 29 years old in good health. Sequencing was carried out using naive CD4+ T cells from blood. CDR3 nucleotide sequence: TGCGCCAGCAGCCCTGTCGCAGGGGGCTATGAGCAGTTCTTC. This codes for CASSPVAGGYEQFF.